This TCR beta chain was observed in a study of blood T cell repertoires in COVID-19. As for the study in general: Sources were T cells, B-cell-depleted T cells, or PBMCs; the material itself was cDNA or gDNA.

Germline V gene data show CDR1 as SNHLY and CDR2 as FYNNEI. The length of the CDR3 is 16 residues. V lost 8 bases and J 3 bases, leaving 20 bases between the germline ends. In the study's own analysis: Researchers report that nucleated cell counts were estimated from reference gene primer amplification. Sequencing was performed with immunoSEQ multiplex PCR; in TCRdb, only in-frame clones are kept and a portion is missing. V, J and clone size are taken as reported in that table, and D and trimming were inferred from the DNA itself. The sample has 250,000 or so clones, roughly 84% seen once. The chain couples TRBV2 to TRBJ1-5, with D tentatively TRBD1 (5 bases). The sequenced material came from peripheral blood. The receptor's source is a woman in her thirties or forties who had recovered from COVID-19. CDR3 DNA sequence: TGTGCCAGCGGATATAGGGGAGGGACGATCAATCAGCCCCAGCATTTT. It codes for CASGYRGGTINQPQHF.